The present entry profiles one T cell receptor beta chain with its context. This table comes from immunoSEQ multiplex PCR, and its TCRdb copy is limited to in-frame clones, with some not included. The sample consists of over 70,000 clones, over 70% of them appearing once. The data derive from a study of blood T cell repertoires in COVID-19. The CDR3 sequence is 15 residues long. The V end lost 2 bases, the J end lost 1 base, and 10 bases lay between the germline ends. Germline CDR1 reads LNHNV; CDR2 reads YYDKDF (reference sequence). The rearrangement links TRBV15 to TRBJ2-3, with D hard to call. The source material was peripheral blood. This TCR derives from a human donor in a cohort sampled during active COVID-19. The CDR3 is CATSRSGLRTDTQYF. The DNA for the CDR3 is TGTGCCACCAGCAGATCCGGGTTGCGCACAGATACGCAGTATTTT.